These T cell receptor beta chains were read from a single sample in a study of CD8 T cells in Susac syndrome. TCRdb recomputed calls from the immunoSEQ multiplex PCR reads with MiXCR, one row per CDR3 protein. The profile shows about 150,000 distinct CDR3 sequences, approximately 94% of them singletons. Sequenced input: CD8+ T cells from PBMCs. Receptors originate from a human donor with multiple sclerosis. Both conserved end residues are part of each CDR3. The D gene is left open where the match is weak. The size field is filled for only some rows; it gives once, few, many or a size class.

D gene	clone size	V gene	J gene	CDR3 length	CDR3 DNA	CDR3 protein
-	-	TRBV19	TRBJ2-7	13	TGTGCCAGTAGTATAGATCTGAGGGGTGAGCAGTACTTC	CASSIDLRGEQYF
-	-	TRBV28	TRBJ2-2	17	TGTGCCAGCAGTACGTCCCTGGAGGGGGAGGGAACCGGGGAGCTGTTTTTT	CASSTSLEGEGTGELFF
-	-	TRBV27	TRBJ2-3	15	TGTGCCAGCAGTGCCTTAGCGTTTGGGACAGATACGCAGTATTTT	CASSALAFGTDTQYF
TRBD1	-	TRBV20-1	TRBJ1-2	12	TGCAGTGCTAGAGCTGGGACAGCCCTCTACACCTTC	CSARAGTALYTF
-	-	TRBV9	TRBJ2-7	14	TGTGCCAGCAGCGTAGGCGGGGAAACCTACGAGCAGTACTTC	CASSVGGETYEQYF
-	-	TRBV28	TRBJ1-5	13	TGTGCCAGCAGTTTAACGTTCCGTCAGCCCCAGCATTTT	CASSLTFRQPQHF
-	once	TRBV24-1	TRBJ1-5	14	TGTGCCACCAGTGATTTTGGTTTTATTCAGCCCCAGCATTTT	CATSDFGFIQPQHF
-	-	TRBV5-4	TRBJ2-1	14	TGTGCCAGCAGTACGACTGCTGACTACAATGAGCAGTTCTTC	CASSTTADYNEQFF
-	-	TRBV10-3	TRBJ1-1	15	TGTGCCATCAGTGGACCCAACACCGGGAACACTGAAGCTTTCTTT	CAISGPNTGNTEAFF
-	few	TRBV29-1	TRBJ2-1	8	TGCAGCGTTGGGGAGCAGTTCTTC	CSVGEQFF
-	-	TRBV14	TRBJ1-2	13	TGTGCCAGCAGCCAAGGAGGTGCCTATGGCTACACCTTC	CASSQGGAYGYTF
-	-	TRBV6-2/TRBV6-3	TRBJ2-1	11	TGTGCCAGCAGGGATAGGTATGGGCAGTTCTTC	CASRDRYGQFF
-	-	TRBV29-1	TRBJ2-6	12	TGCAGCGTTGAGTCTGGGGCCAACGTCCTGACTTTC	CSVESGANVLTF
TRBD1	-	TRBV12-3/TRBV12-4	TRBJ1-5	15	TGTGCCAGCAGTTTTCCTGACAGGGTCGATCAGCCCCAGCATTTT	CASSFPDRVDQPQHF
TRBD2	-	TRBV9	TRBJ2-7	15	TGTGCCAGCAGCCCGCGCCGAGCGGGGGGCTACGAGCAGTACTTC	CASSPRRAGGYEQYF
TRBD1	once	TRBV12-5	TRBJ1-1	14	TGTGCTAGTACCCCGACAGGGACGAACACTGAAGCTTTCTTT	CASTPTGTNTEAFF
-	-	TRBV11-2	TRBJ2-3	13	TGTGCCAGCAGCTGGTCCGGGCCAGATACGCAGTATTTT	CASSWSGPDTQYF
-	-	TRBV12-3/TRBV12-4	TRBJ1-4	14	TGTGCCAGCAGTTCCAGGGGAAGGAATGAAAAACTGTTTTTT	CASSSRGRNEKLFF
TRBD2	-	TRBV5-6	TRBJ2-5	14	TGTGCCAGCAGTTGGGGCGGGGGACAAGAGACCCAGTACTTC	CASSWGGGQETQYF
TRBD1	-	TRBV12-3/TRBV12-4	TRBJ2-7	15	TGTGCCAGCACCCGGTGGGACAGGGGTGCCTACGAGCAGTACTTC	CASTRWDRGAYEQYF
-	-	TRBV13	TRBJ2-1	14	TGTGCCAGCAGCTCCAGAGGGATCTACAATGAGCAGTTCTTC	CASSSRGIYNEQFF
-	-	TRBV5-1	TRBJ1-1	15	TGCGCCAGCAGCTTGGCCGGTAGTTGGGCCACTGAAGCTTTCTTT	CASSLAGSWATEAFF
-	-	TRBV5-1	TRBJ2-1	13	TGCGCCAGCAGCCGGGACCTGAACCATGAGCAGTTCTTC	CASSRDLNHEQFF
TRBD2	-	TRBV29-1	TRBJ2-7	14	TGCAGCGTGGAAGTAGCGGGTGAGCCCTACGAGCAGTACTTC	CSVEVAGEPYEQYF
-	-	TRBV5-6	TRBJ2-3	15	TGTGCCAGCAGCCCGAGGGGTATCGGCACAGATACGCAGTATTTT	CASSPRGIGTDTQYF
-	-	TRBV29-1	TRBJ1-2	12	TGCAGCGTTGCTGGCGGCCAGAGGGGCTACACCTTC	CSVAGGQRGYTF
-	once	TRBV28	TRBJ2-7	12	TGTGCCAGCCGGGAAGGGATCCACGAGCAGTACTTC	CASREGIHEQYF
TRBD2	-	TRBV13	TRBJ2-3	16	TGTGCCAGCAGCCCGCCTAGCGGGGGAAACACAGATACGCAGTATTTT	CASSPPSGGNTDTQYF
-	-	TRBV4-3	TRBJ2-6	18	TGCGCCAGCAGCCAAGTGCTCCGGGACTTCTCTGGGGCCAACGTCCTGACTTTC	CASSQVLRDFSGANVLTF
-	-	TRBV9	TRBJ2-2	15	TGTGCCAGCACCCCCGATATTCCGAACACCGGGGAGCTGTTTTTT	CASTPDIPNTGELFF
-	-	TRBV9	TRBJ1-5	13	TGTGCCAGCAGCGTACAGGGTGGTCAGCCCCAGCATTTT	CASSVQGGQPQHF
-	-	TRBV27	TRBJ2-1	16	TGTGCCAGCAGTACCAACAGGGCGGAGGACTACAATGAGCAGTTCTTC	CASSTNRAEDYNEQFF
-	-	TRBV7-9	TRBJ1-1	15	TGTGCCAGCAGCTTAGTCGGGGGGAGTATGGCTGAAGCTTTCTTT	CASSLVGGSMAEAFF
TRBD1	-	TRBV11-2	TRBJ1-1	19	TGTGCCAGCATACACGGAGGACTTCAGCACTACAGGGGGAACACTGAAGCTTTCTTT	CASIHGGLQHYRGNTEAFF
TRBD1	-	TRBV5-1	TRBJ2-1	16	TGCGCCAGCAGGTTGTCAGGGGGAAGCTCCTACAATGAGCAGTTCTTC	CASRLSGGSSYNEQFF